This T cell receptor beta chain was found in a study of T cells in Graves' hyperthyroidism and ophthalmopathy. Study observations and caveats: The model identified upcoming ophthalmopathy a median approximately six months ahead of onset. Most clonotypes that expanded in the thyroid above 0.001 also showed up in blood.

V shed 5 bases and J shed 1 base, with 8 bases lying between them. The CDR3 loop spans 14 amino acids. This clonotype occurred many times. Its antigen remains unidentified. Amplified TCR beta CDR3 regions came from RNA transcripts. HTBI primers were employed in a first-round RT-PCR of the TCR CDR3. TCRdb reprocessed the multiplex PCR reads with MiXCR, giving one entry per CDR3 protein. The sample includes hundreds of thousands of distinct CDR3 sequences, roughly a third of them seen just once. Absent ophthalmopathy progression within 18 months defined stable Graves' hyperthyroidism. Isolation of PBMCs was performed on 9.5 to 10 ml fresh peripheral blood.

The sequencing input was blood. The clonotype comes from a woman aged 40-49 years with Graves' hyperthyroidism. J is TRBJ1-4 and V is TRBV12-3 or TRBV12-4; D is uncertain. The chain's CDR3 is CASSPRETNEKLFF. CDR3 coding DNA: TGTGCCAGCAGTCCTAGGGAAACTAATGAAAAACTGTTTTTT.